These 16 T cell receptor beta chains were all obtained from the same sample, sequenced in a study of cytomegalovirus exposure and HLA in healthy donors (dated by TCRdb to between 2016 and 2019). Library method: the immunoSEQ multiplex PCR assay. A mixture of 60 forward primers for TCR Vbeta segments and 13 reverse primers for TCR Jbeta segments was used in the multiplex PCR. TCRdb took this table from immuneACCESS and kept in-frame rearrangements with V and J called. Such tables lack part of the clones; where checked against another copy, unresolved V genes explain under half of the gap, and the rest is unexplained. This sample comprises 50,000 or so clones, roughly four fifths of them detected only once. Around 2.9% of the sample goes to the ten largest clones. Sequencing was performed on PBMCs. These receptors originate from a middle-aged woman in good health and CMV-seropositive.

The chain couples TRBV7-9 to TRBJ2-5; tentative D call: TRBD1 (5 bases). Trimming pared 1 base from V and 6 bases from J, leaving 12 bases between. The V gene's germline CDR1 is SEHNR and CDR2 FQNEAQ (reference sequence). There are 14 residues in the CDR3. The chain's CDR3 is CASSLEGVEQTQYF. CDR3 nucleotides: TGTGCCAGCAGCTTAGAAGGGGTCGAGCAGACCCAGTACTTC.

The rearrangement joins TRBV4-3 to TRBJ1-1; 7 bases match TRBD1. The V segment lost 0 bases and the J segment 1 base; nucleotides outside the gene matches: 5. Germline loops: CDR1 LGHNA, CDR2 YSLEER. The CDR3 contains 16 residues. CDR3 region: CASSQDPAGGNTEAFF. Here the CDR3 DNA reads TGCGCCAGCAGCCAAGATCCGGCAGGGGGGAACACTGAAGCTTTCTTT.

This clone has only a few counts. The gene calls are TRBV30 and TRBJ2-2, with D possibly being TRBD2 (6 bases). Trimming cost V 4 bases and J 9 bases, with 15 bases left between them. CDR1 is GTSNPN and CDR2 is SVGIG in the germline V gene (reference sequence). The CDR3 totals 13 residues. The DNA of the CDR3 is TGTGCCTGGAAGCTAGCGCCCTATAGGGAGCTGTTTTTT. Protein product: CAWKLAPYRELFF.

This clone was observed a single time. The rearrangement joins TRBV5-1 to TRBJ2-5, with 7 bases identical to TRBD1. The trim removed 3 bases at V and 5 bases at J, leaving 10 bases unmatched. Germline-derived CDR1 and CDR2 are SGHRS and YFSETQ. The CDR3 runs 15 residues. The DNA for the CDR3 is TGCGCCAGCAGCTCTGGACAGGTACTTTTGGAGACCCAGTACTTC. Translating gives CASSSGQVLLETQYF.

CDR3 nucleotide sequence: TGTGCCACCTTGGGGGGACACGAGCAGTACTTC. The encoded protein is CATLGGHEQYF. J is TRBJ2-7 and V is TRBV27; TRBD2 is a possible D gene (6 bases). Trimming left V 10 bases short and J 5 bases short, with 12 bases between. This CDR3 region has 11 residues. Germline loops: CDR1 MNHEY, CDR2 SMNVEV (reference sequence).

This sequence joins TRBV25-1 and TRBJ2-7; D remains ambiguous. Germline V lookup: CDR1 MGHDK, CDR2 SYGVNS. Trimming pared 2 bases from V and 0 bases from J, leaving 11 bases between. This CDR3 has 15 amino acids. CDR3 loop: CASSEGQVSSYEQYF. In DNA form, the CDR3 reads TGTGCCAGCAGTGAAGGGCAGGTGAGCTCCTACGAGCAGTACTTC.

The chain uses TRBV18 and TRBJ1-4; 9 bases line up with TRBD1. The CDR3 spans 15 residues. Germline assignment: CDR1 KGHSH and CDR2 LQKENI. V was clipped by 3 bases and J by 7 bases; unmatched bases: 6. CDR3 sequence (DNA): TGTGCCAGCTCACCCCCGGGACAGGGAGGTGAAAAACTGTTTTTT. It translates to CASSPPGQGGEKLFF. Combining the CDR3 with reference TRBV18 and TRBJ1-4 gives the whole variable domain NAGVMQNPRHLVRRRGQEARLRCSPMKGHSHVYWYRQLPEEGLKFMVYLQKENIIDESGMPKERFSAEFPKEGPSILRIQQVVRGDSAAYFCASSPPGQGGEKLFFGSGTQLSVL.

The CDR3 nucleotides read TGTGCCAGCAGCGAGGATTCCGGCACCGGGGAGCTGTTTTTT. As protein: CASSEDSGTGELFF. The genes are TRBV5-4 and TRBJ2-2; D is unresolved. Germline CDR1 SGHNT, CDR2 YYREEE (reference sequence). The CDR3 loop spans 14 amino acids. Between the trimmed V and J ends, which lost 4 bases and 4 bases, there was a span of 11 bases.

The rearrangement links TRBV29-1 to TRBJ2-3; TRBD2 aligns across 11 bases. This CDR3 spans 13 amino acids. The junction had 4 bases not matched to a gene; V was cut back by 4 bases and J by 7 bases. Germline V gene data show CDR1 as SQVTM and CDR2 as ANQGSEA. For the CDR3, the DNA is TGCAGCGTTGTAGCGGGGGGGCCGAATACGCAGTATTTT. This encodes CSVVAGGPNTQYF.

This clone showed up just once. One end of the junction does not line up with germline, which may come from a read error. This chain joins TRBV29-1 and TRBJ1-5, with unresolved D. Per the germline V gene, CDR1 is SQVTM and CDR2 is ANQGSEA. The CDR3 has 13 residues. The CDR3 here is CSVEEGGNQSQHF. The DNA for the CDR3 is TGCAGCGTTGAGGAGGGTGGCAATCAGTCCCAGCATTTT.

The rearrangement links TRBV2 to TRBJ2-3; TRBD2 matches at 8 bases. The CDR3 extends over 15 amino acids. Per germline, CDR1 SNHLY and CDR2 FYNNEI. V dropped 7 bases and J dropped 3; count of bases not matched to a gene: 9. The CDR3 region has the DNA TGTGCCAGCATCCAAGCGGGGGTAGGAACAGATACGCAGTATTTT. Its translation is CASIQAGVGTDTQYF.

This chain links TRBV7-9 with TRBJ2-7; TRBD2 agrees at 8 bases. The CDR3 length is 15 residues. Trimming at V came to 5 bases and at J to 5 bases, leaving 11 bases not matched to a gene. Germline-derived CDR1 and CDR2 are SEHNR and FQNEAQ (reference sequence). The CDR3 nucleotides are TGTGCCAGCAGCCCGCGCCGGGGGGGGGCTGACGAGCAGTACTTC. The encoded protein is CASSPRRGGADEQYF.

The V and J genes are TRBV18 and TRBJ2-1, with D possibly being TRBD2 (6 bases). From germline, CDR1 is KGHSH and CDR2 LQKENI. This CDR3 is 15 amino acids long. V dropped 1 base and J dropped 4 bases, with 11 bases sitting between them. CDR3 coding DNA: TGTGCCAGCTCACCACTGCGGGGCACTTACAATGAGCAGTTCTTC. It yields the protein CASSPLRGTYNEQFF.

The chain couples TRBV19 to TRBJ2-7, with 10 bases lining up with TRBD2. Germline values: CDR1 LNHDA, CDR2 SQIVND (reference sequence). Trimming cost V 3 bases and J 4 bases; bases outside gene matches: 3. The CDR3 is made up of 14 amino acids. In DNA form, the CDR3 reads TGTGCCAGTAGTATGGCTAGCGGGGGTTACGAGCAGTACTTC. Encoded protein: CASSMASGGYEQYF.

V and J are TRBV10-3 and TRBJ2-3, with 14 bases aligning to TRBD2. With V trimmed by 6 bases and J by 4 bases, 15 bases remained unmatched. CDR1 ENHRY and CDR2 SYGVKD come from the germline V gene. The CDR3 is 19 residues long. The CDR3 here is CAIRRGLAGDREGSDTQYF. The CDR3, as DNA: TGTGCCATCAGAAGGGGACTAGCGGGGGACAGGGAGGGGTCAGATACGCAGTATTTT.

This clone turned up a few times. The chain joins TRBV27 to TRBJ1-1; D is possibly TRBD1 (6 bases). CDR3 size: 14 residues. CDR1 and CDR2 from the germline V gene are MNHEY and SMNVEV (reference sequence). Between the trimmed V and J ends, which lost 3 bases and 1 base, there was a span of 9 bases. The CDR3 is CASSFNRENTEAFF. The CDR3 DNA sequence: TGTGCCAGCAGTTTTAACAGGGAGAACACTGAAGCTTTCTTT.